The rows below give T cell receptor beta chains drawn from one sample of a study of CD8+CD57+ T cells in acquired aplastic anemia. TCRdb redid the calling of the reads with MiXCR, one entry per CDR3 protein. The table lists some 220,000 distinct CDR3 sequences, 30% to 35% of them singletons. Input material: sorted CD4+, CD8+, or CD8+CD57+ T cells (not recorded which) from PBMCs. All receptors derive from a human donor in good health, serving as a control. The CDR3 runs from the conserved cysteine through the conserved F or W. The D gene is left open where the match is weak. Size tells how often a clone was seen (once, few, many) or the class of an expanded clone, and some rows leave it out.

NA,many,TRBV20-1,TRBJ1-1,CSARILDTEAFF,TGCAGTGCTAGAATTCTGGACACTGAAGCTTTCTTT
NA,many,TRBV7-8,TRBJ2-7,CASSRPGGSYEQYF,TGTGCCAGCAGCCGACCGGGTGGATCCTACGAGCAGTACTTC
NA,many,TRBV5-4,TRBJ2-5,CASSLAGKETQYF,TGTGCCAGCAGCTTGGCCGGGAAGGAGACCCAGTACTTC
NA,NA,TRBV15,TRBJ2-1,CATSGGTEGAEQFF,TGTGCCACCAGCGGAGGGACGGAGGGGGCTGAGCAGTTCTTC
NA,NA,TRBV27,TRBJ1-2,CASSTLRRGNYGYTF,TGTGCCAGCAGTACCTTGAGACGGGGCAACTATGGCTACACCTTC
TRBD1,few,TRBV6-1,TRBJ2-7,CASSRAWATGAGDEQYF,TGTGCCAGCAGTCGCGCATGGGCGACAGGGGCAGGGGACGAGCAGTACTTC
NA,many,TRBV14,TRBJ2-1,CASGTGSFYNEQFF,TGTGCCAGCGGGACGGGCAGTTTCTACAATGAGCAGTTCTTC
TRBD1,NA,TRBV4-1,TRBJ2-1,CASSHPSRGQDRGEQFF,TGCGCCAGCAGCCACCCATCCAGGGGACAGGACCGGGGTGAGCAGTTCTTC
TRBD2,NA,TRBV11-1,TRBJ2-4,CACSLIAGVAKNIQYF,TGTGCCTGCAGTTTAATAGCGGGAGTGGCCAAAAACATTCAGTACTTC
NA,few,TRBV20-1,TRBJ2-2,CSARGVLTGELFF,TGCAGTGCTAGAGGGGTCCTCACCGGGGAGCTGTTTTTT
TRBD2,few,TRBV29-1,TRBJ2-1,CSVVSAGSYNEQFF,TGCAGCGTTGTATCAGCGGGATCCTACAATGAGCAGTTCTTC
TRBD1,many,TRBV9,TRBJ1-2,CASSVAYGTGDINYGYTF,TGTGCCAGCAGCGTAGCTTACGGGACAGGGGACATTAACTATGGCTACACCTTC
TRBD1,NA,TRBV20-1,TRBJ1-4,CSARATGTGNEKLFF,TGCAGTGCTAGAGCAACCGGGACAGGGAATGAAAAACTGTTTTTT
TRBD1,NA,TRBV5-1,TRBJ2-6,CASSHGWTGDGWANVLTF,TGCGCCAGCAGCCACGGATGGACAGGGGATGGCTGGGCCAACGTCCTGACTTTC
NA,many,TRBV2,TRBJ1-1,CASSEQGIDTEAFF,TGTGCCAGCAGTGAGCAAGGGATTGACACTGAAGCTTTCTTT
NA,NA,TRBV28,TRBJ1-2,CASSSGLEGNYGYTF,TGTGCCAGCAGTTCCGGCCTGGAGGGTAACTATGGCTACACCTTC
NA,few,TRBV25-1,TRBJ1-2,CASSGQTESYGYTF,TGTGCCAGCAGTGGTCAGACAGAATCCTATGGCTACACCTTC
TRBD1,many,TRBV12-5,TRBJ1-6,CASANSGTGNSPLHF,TGTGCTAGTGCCAACTCCGGGACAGGGAATTCACCCCTCCACTTT